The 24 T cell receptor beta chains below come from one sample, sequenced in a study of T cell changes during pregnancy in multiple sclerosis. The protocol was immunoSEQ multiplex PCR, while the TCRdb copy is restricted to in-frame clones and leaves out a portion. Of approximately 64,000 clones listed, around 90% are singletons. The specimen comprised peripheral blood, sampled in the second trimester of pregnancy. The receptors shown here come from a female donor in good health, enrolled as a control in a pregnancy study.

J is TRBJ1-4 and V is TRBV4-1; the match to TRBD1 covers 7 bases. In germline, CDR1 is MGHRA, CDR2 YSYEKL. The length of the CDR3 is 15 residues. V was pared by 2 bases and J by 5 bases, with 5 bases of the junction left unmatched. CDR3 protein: CASSQTGQRNEKLFF. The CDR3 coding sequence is TGCGCCAGCAGCCAAACGGGACAGAGAAATGAAAAACTGTTTTTT.

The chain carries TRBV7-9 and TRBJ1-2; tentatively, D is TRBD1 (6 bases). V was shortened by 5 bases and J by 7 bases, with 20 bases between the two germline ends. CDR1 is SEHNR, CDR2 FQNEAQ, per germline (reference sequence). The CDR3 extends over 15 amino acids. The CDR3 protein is CASSEGGAPVLGYTF. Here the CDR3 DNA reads TGTGCCAGCAGCGAAGGGGGGGCCCCCGTTCTTGGCTACACCTTC.

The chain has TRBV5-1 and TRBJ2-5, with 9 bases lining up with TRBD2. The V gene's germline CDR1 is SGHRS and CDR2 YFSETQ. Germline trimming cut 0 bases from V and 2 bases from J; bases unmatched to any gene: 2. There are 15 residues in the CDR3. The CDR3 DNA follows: TGCGCCAGCAGCTTGGGACTAGCGGAACAAGAGACCCAGTACTTC. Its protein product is CASSLGLAEQETQYF.

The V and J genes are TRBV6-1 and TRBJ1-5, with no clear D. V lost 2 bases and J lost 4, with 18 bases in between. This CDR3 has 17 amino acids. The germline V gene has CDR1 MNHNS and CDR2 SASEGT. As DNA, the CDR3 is TGTGCCAGCAGTGAACGTCGGGGTACTCTCAATAATCAGCCCCAGCATTTT. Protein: CASSERRGTLNNQPQHF.

The CDR3 nucleotides are TGTGCCAGCTGTGTCCAGGGTTTTTGTGAGCAGTTCTTC. It translates to CASCVQGFCEQFF. The rearrangement uses TRBV7-6 and TRBJ2-1; perhaps TRBD1 as D (5 bases). With 8 bases removed from V and 9 bases from J, the gap between germline ends came to 17 bases. Germline V gene data show CDR1 as SGHVS and CDR2 as FNYEAQ. The CDR3 runs to 13 residues.

CDR3 sequence: CASSLDREIPYEQYF. Written as DNA, the CDR3 is TGTGCCAGCAGCTTAGACAGGGAGATCCCCTACGAGCAGTACTTC. This rearrangement joins TRBV5-4 to TRBJ2-7; 7 nucleotides line up with TRBD1. J was trimmed by 2 bases and V by 2 bases; bases with no gene match: 7. Germline V gene sequence: CDR1 SGHNT, CDR2 YYREEE (reference sequence). The CDR3 extends over 15 amino acids.

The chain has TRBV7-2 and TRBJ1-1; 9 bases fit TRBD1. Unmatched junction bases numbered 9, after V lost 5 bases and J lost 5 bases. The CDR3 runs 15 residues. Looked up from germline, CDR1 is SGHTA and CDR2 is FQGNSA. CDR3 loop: CASSPPGTGRTEAFF. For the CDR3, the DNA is TGTGCCAGCAGCCCCCCCGGGACAGGGAGGACTGAAGCTTTCTTT.

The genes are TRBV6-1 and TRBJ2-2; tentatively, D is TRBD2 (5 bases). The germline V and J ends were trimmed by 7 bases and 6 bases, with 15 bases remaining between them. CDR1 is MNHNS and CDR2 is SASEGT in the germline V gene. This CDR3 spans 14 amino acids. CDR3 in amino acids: CASKSDLHPGELFF. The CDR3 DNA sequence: TGTGCCAGCAAGTCGGACTTACACCCCGGGGAGCTGTTTTTT.

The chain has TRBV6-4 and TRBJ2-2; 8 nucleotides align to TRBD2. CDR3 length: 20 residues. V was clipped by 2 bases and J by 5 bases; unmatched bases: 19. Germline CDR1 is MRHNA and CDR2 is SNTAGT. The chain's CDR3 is CASSDTLRFVTSGRTGELFF. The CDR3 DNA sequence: TGTGCCAGCAGTGACACGCTTCGATTCGTAACTAGCGGTAGAACCGGGGAGCTGTTTTTT.

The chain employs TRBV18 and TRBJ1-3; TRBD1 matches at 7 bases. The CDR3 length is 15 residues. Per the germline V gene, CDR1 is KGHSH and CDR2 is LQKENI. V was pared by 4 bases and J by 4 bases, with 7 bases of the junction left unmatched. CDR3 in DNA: TGTGCCAGCTCACGTAATGACAGGGACGGAAACACCATATATTTT. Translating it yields CASSRNDRDGNTIYF.

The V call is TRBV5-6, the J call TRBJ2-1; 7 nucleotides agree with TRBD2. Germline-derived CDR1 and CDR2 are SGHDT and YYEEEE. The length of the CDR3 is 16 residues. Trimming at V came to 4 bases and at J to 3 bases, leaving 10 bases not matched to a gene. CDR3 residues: CASSPAWAGVYNEQFF. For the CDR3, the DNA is TGTGCCAGCAGCCCTGCCTGGGCGGGGGTCTACAATGAGCAGTTCTTC.

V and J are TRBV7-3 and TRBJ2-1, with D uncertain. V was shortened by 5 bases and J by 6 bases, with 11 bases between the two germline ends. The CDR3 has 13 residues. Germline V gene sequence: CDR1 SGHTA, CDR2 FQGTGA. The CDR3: CASSLISSNEQFF. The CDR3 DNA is TGTGCCAGCAGCCTAATATCTAGCAATGAGCAGTTCTTC.

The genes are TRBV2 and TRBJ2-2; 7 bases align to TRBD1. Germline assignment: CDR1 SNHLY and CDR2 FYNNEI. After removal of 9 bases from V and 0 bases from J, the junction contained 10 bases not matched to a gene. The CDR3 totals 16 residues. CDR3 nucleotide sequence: TGTGCCAGAGAGAAGACAGGGCCTTCGAACACCGGGGAGCTGTTTTTT. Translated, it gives CAREKTGPSNTGELFF.

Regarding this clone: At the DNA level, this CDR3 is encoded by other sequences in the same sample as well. CDR3 sequence: CASSSQGNTGELFF. In DNA, the CDR3 is TGCGCCAGCAGCTCACAGGGGAACACCGGGGAGCTGTTTTTT. The chain recombines TRBV5-1 with TRBJ2-2; maybe TRBD1 (6 bases). CDR1 and CDR2 from the germline V gene are SGHRS and YFSETQ. The CDR3 covers 14 residues. The V end was cut by 3 bases, the J end by 1 base, with 7 bases between.

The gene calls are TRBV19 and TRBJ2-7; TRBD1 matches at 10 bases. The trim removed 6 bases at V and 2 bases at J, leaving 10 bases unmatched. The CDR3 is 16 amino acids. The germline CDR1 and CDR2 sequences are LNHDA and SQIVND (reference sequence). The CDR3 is CASSGTGVRRAYEQYF. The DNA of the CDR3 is TGTGCCAGTAGCGGGACAGGGGTACGACGGGCCTACGAGCAGTACTTC.

The CDR3 spells CASRDILEAFF. CDR3 nucleotides: TGTGCCAGCAGAGATATACTTGAAGCTTTCTTT. The V and J genes are TRBV21-1 and TRBJ1-1. TRBV21-1 is designated a pseudogene. This CDR3 comprises 11 residues.

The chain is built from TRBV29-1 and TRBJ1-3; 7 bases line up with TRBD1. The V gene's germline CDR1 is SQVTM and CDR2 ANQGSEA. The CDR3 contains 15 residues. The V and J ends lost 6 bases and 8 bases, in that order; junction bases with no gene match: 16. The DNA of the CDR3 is TGCAGCGTGGGTGTGGACAGGACGGGGAGCGACACCATATATTTT. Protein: CSVGVDRTGSDTIYF.

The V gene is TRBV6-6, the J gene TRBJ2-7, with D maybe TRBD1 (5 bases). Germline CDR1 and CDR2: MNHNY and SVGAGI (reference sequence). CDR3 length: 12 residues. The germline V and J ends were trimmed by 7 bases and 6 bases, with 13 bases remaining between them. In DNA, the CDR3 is TGTGCCAGCACCCCTTCAGGGCTCGAGCAGTACTTC. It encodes CASTPSGLEQYF.

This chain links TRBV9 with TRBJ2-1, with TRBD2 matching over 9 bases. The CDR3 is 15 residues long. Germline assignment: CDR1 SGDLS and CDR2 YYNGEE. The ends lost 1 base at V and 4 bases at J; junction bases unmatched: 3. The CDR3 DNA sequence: TGTGCCAGCAGCGTAACTAGCGGGTATTACAATGAGCAGTTCTTC. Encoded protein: CASSVTSGYYNEQFF. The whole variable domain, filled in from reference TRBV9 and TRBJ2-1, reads DSGVTQTPKHLITATGQRVTLRCSPRSGDLSVYWYQQSLDQGLQFLIQYYNGEERAKGNILERFSAQQFPDLHSELNLSSLELGDSALYFCASSVTSGYYNEQFFGPGTRLTVL.

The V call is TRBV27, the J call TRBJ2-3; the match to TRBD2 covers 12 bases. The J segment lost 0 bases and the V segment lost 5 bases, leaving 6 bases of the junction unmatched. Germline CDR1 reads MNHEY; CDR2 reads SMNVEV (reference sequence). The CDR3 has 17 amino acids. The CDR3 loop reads CASSRTSGTPSTDTQYF. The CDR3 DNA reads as TGTGCCAGCAGTAGGACTAGCGGGACCCCTAGCACAGATACGCAGTATTTT.

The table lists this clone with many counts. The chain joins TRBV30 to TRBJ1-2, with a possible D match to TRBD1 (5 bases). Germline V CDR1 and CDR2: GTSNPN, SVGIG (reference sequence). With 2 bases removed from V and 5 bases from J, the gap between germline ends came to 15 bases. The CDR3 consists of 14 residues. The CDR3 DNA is TGTGCCTGGAGTACCCGGACATTAGGGTATGGCTACACCTTC. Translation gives CAWSTRTLGYGYTF. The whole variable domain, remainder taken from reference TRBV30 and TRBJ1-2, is SQTIHQWPATLVQPVGSPLSLECTVEGTSNPNLYWYRQAAGRGLQLLFYSVGIGQISSEVPQNLSASRPQDRQFILSSKKLLLSDSGFYLCAWSTRTLGYGYTFGSGTRLTVV.

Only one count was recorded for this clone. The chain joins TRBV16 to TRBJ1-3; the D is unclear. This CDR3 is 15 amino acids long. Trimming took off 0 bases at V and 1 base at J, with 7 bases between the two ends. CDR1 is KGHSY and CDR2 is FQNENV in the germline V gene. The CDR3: CASSQSLQSGNTIYF. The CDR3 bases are TGTGCCAGCAGCCAATCTCTACAGTCTGGAAACACCATATATTTT.

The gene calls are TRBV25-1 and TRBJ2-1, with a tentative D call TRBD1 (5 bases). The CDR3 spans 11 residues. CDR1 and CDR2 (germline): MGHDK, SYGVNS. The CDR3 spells CAAGRVNEQFF. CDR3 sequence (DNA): TGTGCAGCCGGCAGGGTGAACGAGCAGTTCTTC.

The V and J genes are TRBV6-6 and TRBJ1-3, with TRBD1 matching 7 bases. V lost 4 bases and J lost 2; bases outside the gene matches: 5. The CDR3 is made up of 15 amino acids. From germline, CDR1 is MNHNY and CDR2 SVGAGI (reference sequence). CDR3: CASSSDRVTGNTIYF. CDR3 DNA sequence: TGTGCCAGCAGTTCAGACAGGGTTACTGGAAACACCATATATTTT.